A single sample is the source of the 14 T cell receptor beta chains below, sequenced in a study of T cells in Graves' hyperthyroidism and ophthalmopathy. RNA transcripts served as the template for amplifying TCR beta CDR3 regions. First-round RT-PCR of the TCR CDR3 relied on the HTBI primer set. TCRdb re-called the multiplex PCR reads with MiXCR, one entry per CDR3 protein. The top ten hold around two thirds of the sample, which has a few hundred thousand distinct CDR3 sequences, around 20% seen once. Sequenced input: blood. The receptors stem from a young man with Graves' ophthalmopathy.

The table lists this clonotype with a few counts. The chain carries TRBV28 and TRBJ2-7; TRBD2 matches 9 bases. This CDR3 is 18 amino acids long. J lost 2 bases, V lost 5 bases, and 16 bases had no gene match. The germline CDR1 and CDR2 sequences are MDHEN and SYDVKM. The CDR3 reads CASSPPGGSGRSTYEQYF. Written as DNA, the CDR3 is TGTGCCAGCAGTCCCCCAGGGGGTAGCGGGAGATCGACCTACGAGCAGTACTTC.

There are many counts of this clonotype. The J gene is TRBJ2-5, the V gene TRBV3-1, with a weak D call TRBD2 (6 bases). The CDR3 is 17 residues long. Trimming removed 1 base at V and 2 bases at J, with 17 bases between. Germline V gene lookup returns CDR1 LGHDT and CDR2 YNNKEL (reference sequence). Written as DNA, the CDR3 is TGTGCCAGCAGCCAAGCGGAGGGAGGACGCCTACAAGAGACCCAGTACTTC. Translating it yields CASSQAEGGRLQETQYF.

The chain uses TRBV7-9 and TRBJ2-7; D is perhaps TRBD1 (5 bases). Germline assignment: CDR1 SEHNR and CDR2 FQNEAQ (reference sequence). The CDR3 spans 15 residues. The V and J ends lost 5 bases and 1 base respectively, with 15 bases between them. The CDR3 DNA sequence: TGTGCCAGCAGCCGAAATCAGGGATCGTCCTACGAGCAGTACTTC. This translates into CASSRNQGSSYEQYF.

On this clonotype itself: Its ends do not fully match the called genes, so a read error is possible. The genes are TRBV12-3 or TRBV12-4 and TRBJ1-1, with a weak D call TRBD1 (5 bases). The CDR3 is made up of 17 amino acids. The CDR3 loop reads CAGSFGAGREMNTEAFF. Written as DNA, the CDR3 is TGTGCCGGCAGTTTTGGGGCAGGGAGGGAGATGAACACTGAAGCTTTCTTT.

CDR3 in amino acids: CASSQGYAADTQYF. The DNA for the CDR3 is TGTGCCAGCAGCCAGGGGTATGCGGCAGATACGCAGTATTTT. This sequence joins TRBV28 and TRBJ2-3, with D perhaps TRBD1 (6 bases). Germline assignment: CDR1 MDHEN and CDR2 SYDVKM. Trimming cost V 6 bases and J 4 bases, with 14 bases left between them. CDR3 size: 14 residues.

The chain links TRBV11-1 to TRBJ2-7; D is unresolved. There are 13 residues in the CDR3. Between the trimmed V and J ends, which lost 5 bases and 0 bases, there was a span of 8 bases. Germline V gene lookup returns CDR1 SGHAT and CDR2 FQDESV (reference sequence). The DNA for the CDR3 is TGTGCCAGCAGCCCCGAAAACTCCTACGAGCAGTACTTC. It specifies CASSPENSYEQYF.

This clonotype was observed a handful of times. The chain uses TRBV9 and TRBJ1-2, with D possibly TRBD1 on 5 matching bases. This CDR3 comprises 15 residues. Trimming cost V 3 bases and J 1 base, with 13 bases left between them. Germline CDR1 is SGDLS and CDR2 is YYNGEE. CDR3 DNA: TGTGCCAGCAGCGGACAGAGAGACAGTAACTATGGCTACACCTTC. Residues: CASSGQRDSNYGYTF. The complete variable domain, with remaining parts taken from reference TRBV9 and TRBJ1-2, reads DSGVTQTPKHLITATGQRVTLRCSPRSGDLSVYWYQQSLDQGLQFLIQYYNGEERAKGNILERFSAQQFPDLHSELNLSSLELGDSALYFCASSGQRDSNYGYTFGSGTRLTVV.

This clonotype has a handful of counts. The chain recombines TRBV28 with TRBJ2-7, with D perhaps matching TRBD2 (5 bases). Looked up from germline, CDR1 is MDHEN and CDR2 is SYDVKM. V was trimmed by 8 bases and J by 4 bases, leaving 12 bases between them. The CDR3 sequence is 12 residues long. The CDR3 sequence: CASEEAGYEQYF. The CDR3, as DNA: TGTGCCAGCGAGGAGGCCGGGTACGAGCAGTACTTC.

This clonotype was detected a few times. This chain joins TRBV12-3 or TRBV12-4 and TRBJ1-1; 10 bases match TRBD1. The CDR3 contains 14 residues. The ends lost 6 bases at V and 7 bases at J; junction bases unmatched: 8. The CDR3 DNA reads TGTGCCAGCAGGGACAGGGGGTTCCCTATTGAAGCTTTCTTT. The encoded protein is CASRDRGFPIEAFF.

The chain employs TRBV27 and TRBJ2-1, with D possibly matching TRBD2 (5 bases). This CDR3 spans 14 amino acids. Per the germline V gene, CDR1 is MNHEY and CDR2 is SMNVEV (reference sequence). Trimming cost V 4 bases and J 8 bases, with 15 bases left between them. As DNA, the CDR3 is TGTGCCAGCAGTTCGGCTAGGAGGCGCGATGAGCAGTTCTTC. Translation gives CASSSARRRDEQFF.

A remark on this clonotype: Mismatch with germline at one junction end may stem from a read error. The chain couples TRBV11-1 to TRBJ2-3; 7 nucleotides match TRBD1. Germline assignment: CDR1 SGHAT and CDR2 FQDESV (reference sequence). This CDR3 is 16 amino acids long. The chain's CDR3 is CASSVSQGIGTDTQYF. CDR3 nucleotide sequence: TGCGCCAGCAGTGTGTCACAGGGGATCGGTACAGATACGCAGTATTTT.

This clonotype was observed a handful of times. The chain employs TRBV12-3 or TRBV12-4 and TRBJ1-3, with D possibly being TRBD1 (5 bases). The V and J ends lost 5 bases and 0 bases respectively, with 11 bases between them. The CDR3 loop spans 15 amino acids. The CDR3 DNA reads as TGTGCCAGCAGTGCAGGGCCCTACTCTGGAAACACCATATATTTT. Translating gives CASSAGPYSGNTIYF.

This clonotype was counted between two and nine times. This chain links TRBV2 with TRBJ1-1; D is unresolved. This CDR3 has 13 amino acids. Germline V gives CDR1 SNHLY, CDR2 FYNNEI. The V end was cut by 4 bases, the J end by 1 base, with 7 bases between. The CDR3 reads CASSGLPNTEAFF. In DNA form, the CDR3 reads TGTGCCAGCAGTGGACTCCCGAACACTGAAGCTTTCTTT.

This sequence joins TRBV28 and TRBJ1-2; 11 positions agree with TRBD1. Unmatched junction bases numbered 5, after V lost 5 bases and J lost 6 bases. The CDR3 covers 14 residues. Germline V gene lookup returns CDR1 MDHEN and CDR2 SYDVKM. For the CDR3, the DNA is TGTGCCAGCAGTCCCCGGGACAGGGGGGATGGCTACACCTTC. Amino acids: CASSPRDRGDGYTF.